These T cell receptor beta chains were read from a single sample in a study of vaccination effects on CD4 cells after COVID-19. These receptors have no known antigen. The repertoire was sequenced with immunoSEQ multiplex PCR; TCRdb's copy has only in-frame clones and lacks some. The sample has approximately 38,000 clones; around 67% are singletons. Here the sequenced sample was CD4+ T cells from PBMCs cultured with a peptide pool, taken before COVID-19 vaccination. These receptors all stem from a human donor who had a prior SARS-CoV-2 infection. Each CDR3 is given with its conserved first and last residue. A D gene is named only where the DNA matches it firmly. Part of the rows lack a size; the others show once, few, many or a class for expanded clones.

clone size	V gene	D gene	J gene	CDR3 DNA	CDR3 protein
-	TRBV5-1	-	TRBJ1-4	TGCGCCAGCAGCTATGGGTCGGGAGGTGGGAATGAAAAACTGTTTTTT	CASSYGSGGGNEKLFF
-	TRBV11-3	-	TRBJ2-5	TGTGCCAGCAGCCCTAGAGACCAAGAGACCCAGTACTTC	CASSPRDQETQYF
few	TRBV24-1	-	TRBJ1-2	TGTGCCACCAGTGATTATGGCAGGAAGGGCTACACCTTC	CATSDYGRKGYTF
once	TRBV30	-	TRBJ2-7	TGTGCCTGGAGGTTTGGTTCCTACGAGCAGTACTTC	CAWRFGSYEQYF
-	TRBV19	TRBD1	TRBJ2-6	TGTGCCAGCAGACGGGACAGGCCGTCTTCACTCTCTGGGGCCAACGTCCTGACTTTC	CASRRDRPSSLSGANVLTF
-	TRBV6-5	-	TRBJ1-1	TGTGCCAGCAGTTCTTCTTACACTGAAGCTTTCTTT	CASSSSYTEAFF
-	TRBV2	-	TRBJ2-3	TGTGCCAGCAGTGCCCTAGTCATCACAGATACGCAGTATTTT	CASSALVITDTQYF
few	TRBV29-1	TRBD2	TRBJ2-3	TGCAGTTCGGGAGGGAGCACAGATACGCAGTATTTT	CSSGGSTDTQYF
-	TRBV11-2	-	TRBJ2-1	TGTGCCAGCAGCTCGTCAGGGTTCTTTTACAATGAGCAGTTCTTC	CASSSSGFFYNEQFF
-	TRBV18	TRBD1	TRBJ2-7	TGTGCCAGCTCACCAAGGCGGGACAGGCTCTACGAGCAGTACTTC	CASSPRRDRLYEQYF
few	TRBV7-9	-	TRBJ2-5	TGTGCCAGCAGCACAAATTCGAGGGGGAGCGGGGAGACCCAGTACTTC	CASSTNSRGSGETQYF
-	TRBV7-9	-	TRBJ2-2	TGTGCCAGCAGCGAGGCTTCCTACACCGGGGAGCTGTTTTTT	CASSEASYTGELFF
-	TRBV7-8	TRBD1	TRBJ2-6	TGTGCCAGCAGCCAGAGATGGGGACAGCCTCTAACCGGGGCCAACGTCCTGACTTTC	CASSQRWGQPLTGANVLTF
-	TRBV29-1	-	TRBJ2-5	TGCAGCGTTGTATCTTGGGGCAGCCAAGAGACCCAGTACTTC	CSVVSWGSQETQYF
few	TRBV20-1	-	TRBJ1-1	TGCAGTGCTAGTGGGTATGGCACTGAAGCTTTCTTT	CSASGYGTEAFF
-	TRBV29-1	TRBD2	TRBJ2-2	TGCAGCGTTGAAATGAGCGGGAGGGCCGGCGGGGAGCTGTTTTTT	CSVEMSGRAGGELFF
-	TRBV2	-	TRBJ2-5	TGTGCCAGCAGTCGGGCCCTGGGGGTCGAGACCCAGTACTTC	CASSRALGVETQYF
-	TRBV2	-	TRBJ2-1	TGTGCCAGCAGCCCGGCGGGGACGGCGGGTGAGCAGTTCTTC	CASSPAGTAGEQFF
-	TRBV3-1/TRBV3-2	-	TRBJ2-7	TGTGCCAGCAGCCAACAACGGGCGACCTACGAGCAGTACTTC	CASSQQRATYEQYF
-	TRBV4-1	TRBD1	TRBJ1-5	TGCGCCAGCAGCCACACACCAAGACAGGGACTTGGGAGCAATCAGCCCCAGCATTTT	CASSHTPRQGLGSNQPQHF
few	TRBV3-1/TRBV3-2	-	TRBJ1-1	TGTGCCAGCAGCCCTGGACAGAACACTGAAGCTTTCTTT	CASSPGQNTEAFF
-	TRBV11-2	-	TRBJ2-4	TGTGCCAGCAGCCACCTGTCAGCGGGAGCCAAAAACATTCAGTACTTC	CASSHLSAGAKNIQYF
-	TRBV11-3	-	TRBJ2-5	TGTGCCAGCAGCTCAGCAGGAGCCGTCGGGGGAGAGACCCAGTACTTC	CASSSAGAVGGETQYF
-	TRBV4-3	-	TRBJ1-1	TGCGCCAGCAGCCAAGAGCACAACAGGAACACTGAAGCTTTCTTT	CASSQEHNRNTEAFF
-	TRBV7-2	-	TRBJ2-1	TGTGCCAGCAGACTCGGCCCTTCAAATGAGCAGTTCTTC	CASRLGPSNEQFF
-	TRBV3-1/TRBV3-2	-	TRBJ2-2	TGTGCCAGCACCCGATTCGGGGTCGGGGAGCTGTTTTTT	CASTRFGVGELFF
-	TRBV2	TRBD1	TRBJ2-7	TGTGCCAGCGCCATACAGGGGTGGTCCTACGAGCAGTACTTC	CASAIQGWSYEQYF
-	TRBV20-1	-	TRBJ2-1	TGCAGTGCTATCTACAATGAGCAGTTCTTC	CSAIYNEQFF
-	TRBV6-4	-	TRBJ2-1	TGTGCCAGCAGTGAATCGGCGGAGAATGAGCAGTTCTTC	CASSESAENEQFF
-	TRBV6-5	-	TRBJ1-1	TGTGCCAGCAGTATTAGCGTGTTGAACACTGAAGCTTTCTTT	CASSISVLNTEAFF
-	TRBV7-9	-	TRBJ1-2	TGTGCCAGCAGCCAAAACAGTGGAGCGGCCACAACCTATGGCTACACCTTC	CASSQNSGAATTYGYTF
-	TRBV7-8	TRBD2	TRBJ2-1	TGTGCCAGCAGCCCCTCGGGACTAGCGTTGAATGAGCAGTTCTTC	CASSPSGLALNEQFF
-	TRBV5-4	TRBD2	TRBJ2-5	TGTGCCAGCAGTTCCGGGACTAGCGGGGGGGAGACCCAGTACTTC	CASSSGTSGGETQYF
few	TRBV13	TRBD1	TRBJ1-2	TGTGCCAGCAGACGTTATTTAACCCGGGACAGGGACTATGGCTACACCTTC	CASRRYLTRDRDYGYTF
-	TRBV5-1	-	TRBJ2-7	TGCGCCAGCAGCTTGATGGGGGGCGGAGAGCAGTACTTC	CASSLMGGGEQYF
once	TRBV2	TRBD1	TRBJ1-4	TGTGCCAGCAGTGCATCGCGACAGGGGAATGAAAAACTGTTTTTT	CASSASRQGNEKLFF
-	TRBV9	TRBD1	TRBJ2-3	TGTGCCAGCAGCGTACGGACAGGGGGCATGGATACGCAGTATTTT	CASSVRTGGMDTQYF
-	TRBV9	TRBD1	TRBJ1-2	TGTGCCAGCAGCCTTAGGGACAGGGGCCACTATGGCTACACCTTC	CASSLRDRGHYGYTF
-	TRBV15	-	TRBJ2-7	TGTGCCACCAGCAGAAGACAGTCCTACGAGCAGTACTTC	CATSRRQSYEQYF